These 10 T cell receptor beta chains were sequenced from one sample in a study of beta chain features in type 1 diabetes. General observations from the study: Moderate but significant shortening of TCRB CDR3s was recorded in all four CD4+ subsets from Type 1 diabetes patients.

These receptors have no identified antigens. The study reverse transcribed the entire isolated RNA, so it sequenced expressed TCRB transcripts. Libraries were prepared by immunoSEQ multiplex PCR; TCRdb keeps only in-frame clonotypes and omits some of them. Here the sample spans 200,000 to 300,000 clones, 11% to 15% being singletons. The sample was naive CD4+ T cells from blood. The receptor set was obtained from a man younger than 40 with type 1 diabetes.

This clone was observed a few times. J is TRBJ2-3 and V is TRBV7-9; possibly TRBD2 for D (6 bases). V was trimmed by 5 bases and J by 1 base, leaving 16 bases between them. The CDR3 consists of 16 residues. Germline loops: CDR1 SEHNR, CDR2 FQNEAQ (reference sequence). The CDR3 DNA follows: TGTGCCAGCAGCCGCCCAGGTGGGGAGGGCACAGATACGCAGTATTTT. Residues: CASSRPGGEGTDTQYF.

This chain links TRBV11-2 with TRBJ2-1, with 7 bases identical to TRBD2. CDR1 is SGHAT, CDR2 FQNNGV, per germline. After removal of 6 bases from V and 7 bases from J, the junction contained 15 bases not matched to a gene. The CDR3 is 16 residues long. The CDR3 here is CASSNPGLHKENEQFF. As DNA, the CDR3 is TGTGCCAGCAGTAATCCGGGACTACATAAGGAGAATGAGCAGTTCTTC. The whole variable domain, remainder taken from reference TRBV11-2 and TRBJ2-1, is EAGVAQSPRYKIIEKRQSVAFWCNPISGHATLYWYQQILGQGPKLLIQFQNNGVVDDSQLPKDRFSAERLKGVDSTLKIQPAKLEDSAVYLCASSNPGLHKENEQFFGPGTRLTVL.

This clone was detected only a few times. The chain is built from TRBV30 and TRBJ1-6, with 12 positions matching TRBD1. The CDR3 length is 18 residues. CDR1 and CDR2 (germline): GTSNPN, SVGIG (reference sequence). With 7 bases clipped from V and 9 bases from J, the junction kept 19 bases outside the gene matches. For the CDR3, the DNA is TGTGCCTCCCTCACCCGGGACAGGGGGCTAGAGTCCACTTCACCCCTCCACTTT. It translates to CASLTRDRGLESTSPLHF. The whole variable domain, remainder taken from reference TRBV30 and TRBJ1-6, is SQTIHQWPATLVQPVGSPLSLECTVEGTSNPNLYWYRQAAGRGLQLLFYSVGIGQISSEVPQNLSASRPQDRQFILSSKKLLLSDSGFYLCASLTRDRGLESTSPLHFGNGTRLTVT.

V gene TRBV5-4 combines with J gene TRBJ1-1, with a tentative D call TRBD1 (5 bases). The germline gives CDR1 SGHNT, CDR2 YYREEE (reference sequence). This CDR3 has 14 amino acids. V was pared by 0 bases and J by 1 base, with 7 bases between. DNA for the CDR3: TGTGCCAGCAGCTTGGAGGGGTCGAACACTGAAGCTTTCTTT. This sequence encodes CASSLEGSNTEAFF.

This clone was seen a handful of times. A junction end diverges from the germline sequence, so it may reflect a read error. V is TRBV19 and J is TRBJ2-1; no definite D call. CDR1 is LNHDA and CDR2 is SQIVND in the germline V gene (reference sequence). The CDR3 extends over 14 amino acids. The CDR3: CASSVDPRLTSQFF. The DNA for the CDR3 is TGTGCCAGTAGTGTAGATCCTCGACTCACGTCGCAGTTCTTC.

V and J are TRBV11-2 and TRBJ2-7; no clear D gene. In germline, CDR1 is SGHAT, CDR2 FQNNGV. CDR3 length: 11 amino acids. Trimming shortened V by 4 bases and J by 9 bases, and 10 bases separated the two germline ends. CDR3 bases: TGTGCCAGCAGCTCAAATCACGGGCAGTACTTC. This gives the protein CASSSNHGQYF.

This clone was recorded a few times. The V call is TRBV7-2, the J call TRBJ2-7; TRBD2 is a possible D gene (5 bases). CDR3 length: 15 residues. V shed 5 bases and J shed 3 bases, with 17 bases lying between them. Looked up from germline, CDR1 is SGHTA and CDR2 is FQGNSA. The CDR3 region has the DNA TGTGCCAGCAGCCTTGAGGGCTTGGGGAACTACGAGCAGTACTTC. Translation: CASSLEGLGNYEQYF.

This clone was observed a handful of times. The gene calls are TRBV5-1 and TRBJ2-7, with 7 bases matching TRBD1. The CDR3 length is 14 residues. With V trimmed by 2 bases and J by 5 bases, 7 bases remained unmatched. Germline assignment: CDR1 SGHRS and CDR2 YFSETQ. The chain's CDR3 is CASSFPGQFDEQYF. For the CDR3, the DNA is TGCGCCAGCAGCTTTCCGGGACAGTTCGACGAGCAGTACTTC. The variable domain in full, completed from reference TRBV5-1 and TRBJ2-7, reads KAGVTQTPRYLIKTRGQQVTLSCSPISGHRSVSWYQQTPGQGLQFLFEYFSETQRNKGNFPGRFSGRQFSNSRSEMNVSTLELGDSALYLCASSFPGQFDEQYFGPGTRLTVT.

The CDR3 loop reads CASSDAESTDTQYF. The DNA of the CDR3 is TGTGCCAGCAGTGACGCGGAGAGCACAGATACGCAGTATTTT. This chain connects TRBV25-1 to TRBJ2-3; D is ambiguous. Germline V CDR1 and CDR2: MGHDK, SYGVNS. The CDR3 spans 14 residues. Trimming pared 3 bases from V and 0 bases from J, leaving 7 bases between.

This clone has only a few counts. DNA of the CDR3: TGTGCCTGGAGTGGAGGGACTACAGCGGAGACCCAGTACTTC. This gives the protein CAWSGGTTAETQYF. The chain combines TRBV30 with TRBJ2-5, with TRBD2 identical over 7 bases. With V trimmed by 1 base and J by 5 bases, 7 bases remained unmatched. Looked up from germline, CDR1 is GTSNPN and CDR2 is SVGIG (reference sequence). The CDR3 has 14 residues.